The clone carrying this T cell receptor (beta chain) was detected only once. The data stem from a study of blood T cell repertoires in COVID-19. About the research overall: Nucleic acid was either cDNA or gDNA, and it came from T cells, B-cell-depleted T cells, or PBMCs.

In the authors' methods: Amplification from reference gene primers served as the basis for estimated nucleated cell counts. The method was immunoSEQ multiplex PCR; TCRdb's version includes in-frame clones alone and lacks a portion of them. That table supplies the V and J calls and clone size; D and trimming were determined from the DNA. The data show 90,000 to 130,000 clones, about 79% seen once. The germline V gene has CDR1 SNHLY and CDR2 FYNNEI. The CDR3 covers 13 residues. V was trimmed by 3 bases and J by 5 bases, leaving 9 bases between them. The material sequenced was peripheral blood. The gene calls are TRBV2 and TRBJ2-3, with D perhaps matching TRBD1 (6 bases). The TCR sequence derives from a woman of 80 years or more with active or convalescent COVID-19. CDR3 residues: CASSDRGRDTQYF. CDR3 nucleotide sequence: TGTGCCAGCAGTGACAGGGGTAGAGATACGCAGTATTTT.